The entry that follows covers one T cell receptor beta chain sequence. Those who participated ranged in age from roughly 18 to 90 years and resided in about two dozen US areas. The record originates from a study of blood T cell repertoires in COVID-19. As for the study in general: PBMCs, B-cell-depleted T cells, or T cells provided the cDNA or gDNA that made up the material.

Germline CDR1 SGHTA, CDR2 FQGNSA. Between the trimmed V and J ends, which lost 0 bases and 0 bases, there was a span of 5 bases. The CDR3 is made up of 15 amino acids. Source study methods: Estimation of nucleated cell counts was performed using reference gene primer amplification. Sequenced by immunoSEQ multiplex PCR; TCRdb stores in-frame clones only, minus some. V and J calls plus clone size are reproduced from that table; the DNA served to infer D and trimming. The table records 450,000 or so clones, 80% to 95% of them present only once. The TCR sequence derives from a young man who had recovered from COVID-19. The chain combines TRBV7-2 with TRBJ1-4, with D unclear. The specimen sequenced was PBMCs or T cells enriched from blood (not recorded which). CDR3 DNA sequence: TGTGCCAGCAGCTTAGCCCCTGCAACTAATGAAAAACTGTTTTTT. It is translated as CASSLAPATNEKLFF.